This T cell receptor (beta chain) was captured in a study of blood T cell repertoires in COVID-19. Study-wide background: Sources were T cells, B-cell-depleted T cells, or PBMCs; the material itself was cDNA or gDNA.

The germline V gene encodes CDR1 KGHSH and CDR2 LQKENI. J was trimmed by 3 bases and V by 1 base; bases with no gene match: 0. The CDR3 length is 13 residues. This table comes from immunoSEQ multiplex PCR, and its TCRdb copy is limited to in-frame clones, with some not included. The sample lists 100,000 to 150,000 clones, about 80% occurring once. J is TRBJ2-7 and V is TRBV18; 7 bases map to TRBD2. This sequence was found in a woman aged 45-65 years with acute or convalescent COVID-19. Material: peripheral blood. In DNA, the CDR3 is TGTGCCAGCTCACCACAGCGGGACTACGAGCAGTACTTC. Translated, it gives CASSPQRDYEQYF.